This TCR beta chain was observed in a study of cytomegalovirus exposure and HLA in healthy donors. A remark on this clone: Antigen: not known.

Study outcomes and limitations: With further analysis later on, most CMV-associated TCR beta chains appeared HLA-restricted.

PCR used 60 Vbeta primers and 13 Jbeta primers. The repertoire was sequenced with immunoSEQ multiplex PCR; TCRdb's copy has only in-frame clones and lacks some. The table shows some 160,000 clones, with 80% to 85% occurring only once. This clonotype was obtained from a woman under 30 in good health and CMV-seronegative. Sequencing used PBMCs.

The DNA for the CDR3 is TGTGCCAGCTCACCAACTTTAGGGGCGGTTGAGCAGTTCTTC. The encoded protein is CASSPTLGAVEQFF. The chain has TRBV18 and TRBJ2-1, with D perhaps matching TRBD1 (5 bases). CDR3 length equals 14 residues. The germline V and J ends were trimmed by 2 bases and 9 bases, with 14 bases remaining between them. CDR1 and CDR2 from the germline V gene are KGHSH and LQKENI.